This TCR beta chain was found in a study of T cells after yellow fever vaccination. Germline loops: CDR1 SGHTA, CDR2 FQGNSA. This CDR3 has 15 residues. V lost 2 bases and J 3 bases, leaving 11 bases between the germline ends. This clonotype was seen more than once but under ten times. TCRdb passed the 5' RACE reads through MiXCR, listing each CDR3 protein once. The profile shows over 300,000 distinct CDR3 sequences, 4.1% of them singletons. This TCR was sampled from a man between 18 and 35 years old who received the YFV17D yellow fever vaccine. This chain uses TRBV7-2 with TRBJ2-1, with a tentative D call TRBD1 (5 bases). The sample here was PBMCs, taken 5 days after the yellow fever booster vaccination. CDR3 nucleotide sequence: TGTGCCAGCAGCTTAAGTTCAGGGAACTACAATGAGCAGTTCTTC. This encodes CASSLSSGNYNEQFF.